This TCR beta chain was documented in a study of cytomegalovirus exposure and HLA in healthy donors. Study summary: An earlier analysis identified fewer than 130 million unique TCR beta sequences in 150 million to 200 million T cells. The study, taken as a whole, reports: Common viral pathogens seemed, in a later analysis, to connect with several of the most significant clusters.

On this clone: No antigen is known for it.

V dropped 4 bases and J dropped 4 bases, with 18 bases sitting between them. This CDR3 has 16 residues. From germline, CDR1 is LGHNA and CDR2 YSLEER. It was with 60 Vbeta and 13 Jbeta primers that the PCR ran. Profiling relied on immunoSEQ multiplex PCR, and the TCRdb table lists in-frame clones only, not all of them. Of approximately 210,000 clones listed, almost 80% are singletons. Sequencing was done on a sample of PBMCs. The receptor's source is a male donor in good health and CMV-seronegative. The chain employs TRBV4-3 and TRBJ2-3, with a possible D match to TRBD2 (6 bases). The chain's CDR3 is CASSLGAGVFPDTQYF. The CDR3, as DNA: TGCGCCAGCAGCCTAGGAGCGGGTGTTTTCCCAGATACGCAGTATTTT.